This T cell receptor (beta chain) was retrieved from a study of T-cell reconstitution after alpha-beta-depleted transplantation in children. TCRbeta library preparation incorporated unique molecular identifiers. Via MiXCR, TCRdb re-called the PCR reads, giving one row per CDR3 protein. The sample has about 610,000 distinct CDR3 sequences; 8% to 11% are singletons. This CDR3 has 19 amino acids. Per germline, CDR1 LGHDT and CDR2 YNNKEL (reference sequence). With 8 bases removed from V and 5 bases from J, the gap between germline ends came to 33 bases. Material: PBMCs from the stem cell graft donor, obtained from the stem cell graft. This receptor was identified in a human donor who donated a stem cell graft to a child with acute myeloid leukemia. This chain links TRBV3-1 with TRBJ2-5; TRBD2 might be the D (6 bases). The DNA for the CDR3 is TGTGCCAGCTGTCGGCAAGGGAGGTCGGCCCTCGCCCGAGGGGAGACCCAGTACTTC. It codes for CASCRQGRSALARGETQYF.